Each of the 22 T cell receptor beta chains below was sequenced from the same sample in a study of blood T cell repertoires in COVID-19. Using immunoSEQ multiplex PCR, the repertoire was profiled, and TCRdb retains in-frame clones only, with some absent. The data show 17,000 or so clones, roughly three quarters seen once. Sequencing was performed on peripheral blood. Receptors were obtained from a man aged 60 to 69 with active or convalescent COVID-19.

The J gene is TRBJ1-4, the V gene TRBV18; D gene unclear. Germline V CDR1 and CDR2: KGHSH, LQKENI. Trimming left V 5 bases short and J 8 bases short, with 15 bases between. This CDR3 region has 14 residues. The CDR3 nucleotides read TGTGCCAGCTCAGGTGGGCAGTTTTCCGAAAAACTGTTTTTT. Translation gives CASSGGQFSEKLFF.

The genes are TRBV6-1 and TRBJ1-5; no clear D gene. Trimming took 3 bases from V and 4 from J, leaving 16 bases between them. Germline-derived CDR1 and CDR2 are MNHNS and SASEGT. The CDR3 is made up of 16 amino acids. CDR3 nucleotides: TGTGCCAGCAGTGATAGTGTCTGGGCAGCTAATCAGCCCCAGCATTTT. It translates to CASSDSVWAANQPQHF.

The V and J genes are TRBV7-3 and TRBJ2-3; 10 positions match TRBD2. V shed 5 bases, J shed 0 bases, and the junction held 8 bases outside the gene matches. Per the germline V gene, CDR1 is SGHTA and CDR2 is FQGTGA. The CDR3 extends over 17 amino acids. DNA for the CDR3: TGTGCCAGCAGCGCCCGACTAGCGGGCCCGAGCACAGATACGCAGTATTTT. It encodes CASSARLAGPSTDTQYF.

This chain joins TRBV27 and TRBJ1-6; D gene unclear. Per germline, CDR1 MNHEY and CDR2 SMNVEV (reference sequence). The CDR3 spans 13 residues. V lost 2 bases and J lost 8, with 7 bases in between. The CDR3 region is CASSLVRDSPLHF. CDR3 bases: TGTGCCAGCAGTTTAGTGCGGGATTCACCCCTCCACTTT.

The V call is TRBV14, the J call TRBJ1-2; D perhaps matches TRBD1 (6 bases). The CDR3 has 13 residues. CDR1 and CDR2 (germline): SGHDN, FVKESK. V shed 2 bases and J shed 7 bases, with 11 bases lying between them. The CDR3 nucleotides read TGTGCCAGCAGCCAAAGGGGGGGTTTTGGCTACACCTTC. Translation gives CASSQRGGFGYTF.

V and J are TRBV18 and TRBJ2-3; possible D gene TRBD1, 5 bases. Germline V gene data show CDR1 as KGHSH and CDR2 as LQKENI. The CDR3 is 15 amino acids. Between the trimmed V and J ends, which lost 2 bases and 2 bases, there was a span of 11 bases. The CDR3 DNA follows: TGTGCCAGCTCACCAGGGCTAGGACACACAGATACGCAGTATTTT. This translates into CASSPGLGHTDTQYF.

The chain employs TRBV19 and TRBJ1-3, with TRBD1 as a possible D gene (5 bases). Trimming cost V 1 base and J 2 bases, with 12 bases left between them. This CDR3 has 16 amino acids. Germline values: CDR1 LNHDA, CDR2 SQIVND (reference sequence). The CDR3 DNA follows: TGTGCCAGTAGTATAGGTCGTCGACAGCCTGGAAACACCATATATTTT. Amino acid sequence: CASSIGRRQPGNTIYF.

The chain is built from TRBV2 and TRBJ2-7; D is possibly TRBD1 (6 bases). Germline CDR1 is SNHLY and CDR2 is FYNNEI. The length of the CDR3 is 13 residues. The V gene lost 7 bases and the J gene lost 3 bases, with 13 bases spanning the gap. CDR3 DNA sequence: TGTGCCAGCACCAGGGACAACCTCTACGAGCAGTACTTC. This gives the protein CASTRDNLYEQYF.

As for this clone: At one boundary the junction diverges from the germline segment, which might be a read error. The rearrangement joins TRBV11-3 to TRBJ2-3; 9 bases line up with TRBD2. The CDR3 is 16 residues long. The germline V gene has CDR1 SGHNT and CDR2 YENEEA. The CDR3 coding sequence is TGTGCCAGCAGCGCACGGAGCGGGGGGAGCAGAGATACGCAGTATTTT. Protein: CASSARSGGSRDTQYF.

The rearrangement uses TRBV9 and TRBJ2-5; tentatively, D is TRBD1 (5 bases). CDR1 and CDR2 from the germline V gene are SGDLS and YYNGEE. V was clipped by 0 bases and J by 5 bases, with 11 bases between them. This CDR3 spans 14 amino acids. DNA for the CDR3: TGTGCCAGCAGCGTAGAGGGGCAGACGGAGACCCAGTACTTC. Its translation: CASSVEGQTETQYF.

The chain is built from TRBV11-3 and TRBJ2-7; 14 positions match TRBD2. The CDR3 sequence is 18 residues long. The V gene end was trimmed by 1 base and the J gene end by 0 bases; junction bases not matched to a gene: 5. Germline V gene data show CDR1 as SGHNT and CDR2 as YENEEA. DNA of the CDR3: TGTGCCAGCAGCTTAGCGGGACTAGCGGGAGTGAGCTCCTACGAGCAGTACTTC. It yields the protein CASSLAGLAGVSSYEQYF.

This chain connects TRBV6-5 to TRBJ1-6, with 7 bases fitting TRBD1. V was clipped by 4 bases and J by 6 bases; unmatched bases: 3. The CDR3 contains 14 residues. The V gene's germline CDR1 is MNHEY and CDR2 SVGAGI. The CDR3 protein is CASSSTGLNSPLHF. In nucleotides, the CDR3 is TGTGCCAGCAGTTCGACAGGGCTTAATTCACCCCTCCACTTT.

The chain combines TRBV7-2 with TRBJ2-2; D is undetermined. Germline CDR1 is SGHTA and CDR2 is FQGNSA. Trimming removed 5 bases from V and 4 bases from J, with 8 bases in between. The CDR3 totals 13 residues. CDR3 residues: CASSLSVTGELFF. Written as DNA, the CDR3 is TGTGCCAGCAGCCTCTCTGTCACCGGGGAGCTGTTTTTT.

The V gene is TRBV19, the J gene TRBJ2-3, with TRBD1 matching 7 bases. The CDR3 has 14 residues. Unmatched junction bases numbered 9, after V lost 8 bases and J lost 4 bases. The germline V gene encodes CDR1 LNHDA and CDR2 SQIVND (reference sequence). The CDR3 region has the DNA TGTGCCAGTCGTCCGAGGGGGCGGGCAGATACGCAGTATTTT. It codes for CASRPRGRADTQYF.

The chain carries TRBV2 and TRBJ1-6; D is unclear. CDR1 is SNHLY, CDR2 FYNNEI, per germline. Between the trimmed V and J ends, which lost 4 bases and 2 bases, there was a span of 9 bases. This CDR3 region has 15 residues. The DNA for the CDR3 is TGTGCCAGCAGTGGGGCTGACACCTATAATTCACCCCTCCACTTT. Protein sequence: CASSGADTYNSPLHF. Based on the CDR3 plus reference TRBV2 and TRBJ1-6, the full variable domain is EPEVTQTPSHQVTQMGQEVILRCVPISNHLYFYWYRQILGQKVEFLVSFYNNEISEKSEIFDDQFSVERPDGSNFTLKIRSTKLEDSAMYFCASSGADTYNSPLHFGNGTRLTVT.

In its sample, this clone was seen once. The rearrangement joins TRBV2 to TRBJ1-2; 7 nucleotides align to TRBD1. The CDR3 runs 13 residues. Trimming took 6 bases from V and 1 from J; bases not matched to a gene: 2. Per germline, CDR1 SNHLY and CDR2 FYNNEI. CDR3 in amino acids: CASSRDSNYGYTF. DNA for the CDR3: TGTGCCAGCAGCCGGGACAGTAACTATGGCTACACCTTC. The full variable domain, in which reference TRBV2 and TRBJ1-2 provide the parts outside the CDR3, is EPEVTQTPSHQVTQMGQEVILRCVPISNHLYFYWYRQILGQKVEFLVSFYNNEISEKSEIFDDQFSVERPDGSNFTLKIRSTKLEDSAMYFCASSRDSNYGYTFGSGTRLTVV.

The rearrangement uses TRBV10-3 and TRBJ1-6, with D uncertain. The CDR3 sequence is 15 residues long. V was trimmed by 6 bases and J by 0 bases, leaving 9 bases between them. Germline V gives CDR1 ENHRY, CDR2 SYGVKD. The CDR3 protein is CAIREQSSYNSPLHF. CDR3 DNA: TGTGCCATCAGAGAACAGAGCTCCTATAATTCACCCCTCCACTTT.

This rearrangement joins TRBV11-3 to TRBJ1-1; D gene uncertain. Germline lookup yields CDR1 SGHNT and CDR2 YENEEA. V was shortened by 3 bases and J by 4 bases, with 6 bases between the two germline ends. This CDR3 comprises 12 residues. This CDR3 is CASSFEFTEAFF. The CDR3 DNA follows: TGTGCCAGCAGCTTTGAGTTCACTGAAGCTTTCTTT.

V is TRBV6-6 and J is TRBJ2-6, with TRBD1 matching 7 bases. Looked up from germline, CDR1 is MNHNY and CDR2 is SVGAGI (reference sequence). Unmatched junction bases numbered 10, after V lost 5 bases and J lost 0 bases. The CDR3 has 18 residues. The CDR3 protein is CASSPRDRALSGANVLTF. The DNA for the CDR3 is TGTGCCAGCAGTCCCAGGGACAGAGCCCTCTCTGGGGCCAACGTCCTGACTTTC.

The chain recombines TRBV7-2 with TRBJ1-5, with D perhaps TRBD1 (6 bases). Per the germline V gene, CDR1 is SGHTA and CDR2 is FQGNSA. This CDR3 is 13 amino acids long. Deletions cut 3 bases from V and 7 bases from J, with 10 bases between. CDR3 DNA: TGTGCCAGCAGCTTGTTTACAGGGCAGCCCCAGCATTTT. It yields the protein CASSLFTGQPQHF.

This clone was detected a few times. The chain combines TRBV30 with TRBJ2-7; unclear D gene. Germline-derived CDR1 and CDR2 are GTSNPN and SVGIG (reference sequence). V gave up 2 bases and J gave up 3 bases, with 5 bases separating them. The CDR3 runs 11 residues. CDR3 DNA sequence: TGTGCCTGGAGTAGGAGCTACGAGCAGTACTTC. Residues: CAWSRSYEQYF.

This clone is a singleton in its sample. The chain recombines TRBV6-1 with TRBJ2-5, with TRBD1 matching 9 bases. Germline CDR1 MNHNS, CDR2 SASEGT. CDR3 length: 16 amino acids. Trimming cost V 2 bases and J 5 bases; bases outside gene matches: 9. CDR3 sequence reads: CASSERARDRVETQYF. In nucleotides, the CDR3 is TGTGCCAGCAGTGAAAGGGCGCGGGACAGGGTGGAGACCCAGTACTTC.